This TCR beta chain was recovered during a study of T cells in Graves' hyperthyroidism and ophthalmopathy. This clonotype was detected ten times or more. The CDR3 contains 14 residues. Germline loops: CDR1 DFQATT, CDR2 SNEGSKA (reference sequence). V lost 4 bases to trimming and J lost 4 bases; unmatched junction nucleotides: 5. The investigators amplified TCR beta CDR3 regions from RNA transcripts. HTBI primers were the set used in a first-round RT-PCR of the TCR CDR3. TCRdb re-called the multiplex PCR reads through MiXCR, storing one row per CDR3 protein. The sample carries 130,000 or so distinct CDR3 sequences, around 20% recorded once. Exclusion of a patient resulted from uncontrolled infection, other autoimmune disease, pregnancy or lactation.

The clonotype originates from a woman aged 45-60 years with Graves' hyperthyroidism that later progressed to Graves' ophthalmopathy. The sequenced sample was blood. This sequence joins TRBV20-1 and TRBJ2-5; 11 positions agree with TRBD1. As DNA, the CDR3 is TGCAGTGCTACCGGACAGGGGGCGGGAGAGACCCAGTACTTC. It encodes CSATGQGAGETQYF.